This is a list of T cell receptor beta chains from one sample in a study of T cells in Graves' hyperthyroidism and ophthalmopathy. From the multiplex PCR reads, TCRdb called clonotypes with MiXCR, one entry per CDR3 protein. The table has 240,000 or so distinct CDR3 sequences, about 15% seen once. The sequenced sample was blood. The receptor source for this set is a woman aged 18-30 years with Graves' ophthalmopathy. The CDR3 runs from the conserved cysteine through the conserved F or W. The D gene is left open where the match is weak. The listing skips clone size in some rows; elsewhere it reads once, few, many or a size class.

v_gene	d_gene	abundance	j_gene	CDR3aa	CDR3nt
TRBV3-1	TRBD2	many	TRBJ2-5	CASSPSSGWVETQYF	TGTGCCAGCAGCCCATCTAGCGGGTGGGTCGAGACCCAGTACTTC
TRBV7-8	TRBD2	NA	TRBJ2-7	CASSLALAGLYEQYF	TGTGCCAGCAGCTTAGCCCTAGCGGGGCTCTACGAGCAGTACTTC
TRBV5-4	NA	once	TRBJ1-1	CASTTGAENTEAFF	TGTGCCAGCACTACTGGCGCGGAGAACACTGAAGCTTTCTTT
TRBV28	NA	many	TRBJ1-6	CASSSPASRLHF	TGTGCCAGCAGTTCCCCAGCCTCTCGCCTCCACTTT
TRBV2	TRBD2	many	TRBJ2-7	CASSEDLAGGEQYF	TGTGCCAGCAGTGAAGATTTAGCGGGAGGGGAGCAGTACTTC
TRBV20-1	NA	many	TRBJ1-5	CSARVDRQRNQPQHF	TGCAGTGCTAGAGTCGATAGGCAGCGCAATCAGCCCCAGCATTTT
TRBV11-2	NA	many	TRBJ2-2	CASRKDVGELFF	TGTGCCAGCAGAAAAGACGTCGGGGAGCTGTTTTTT
TRBV18	NA	many	TRBJ2-5	CASSPGGWRQETQYF	TGTGCCAGCTCACCAGGGGGATGGCGACAAGAGACCCAGTACTTC
TRBV27	NA	many	TRBJ1-2	CASSLAYGLDYYGYTF	TGTGCCAGCAGTTTAGCGTACGGTCTCGATTACTATGGCTACACCTTC
TRBV30	TRBD2	many	TRBJ2-2	CAWTDSGRVAGELFF	TGTGCCTGGACCGATAGCGGGAGAGTCGCCGGGGAGCTGTTTTTT
TRBV13	NA	many	TRBJ2-7	CASSLGNQDSIYEQYF	TGTGCCAGCAGCTTAGGCAACCAGGACAGTATTTACGAGCAGTACTTC
TRBV6-1	TRBD1	many	TRBJ2-1	CASSWDRDNEQFF	TGTGCCAGCAGTTGGGACAGAGACAATGAGCAGTTCTTC
TRBV7-8	NA	many	TRBJ1-1	CASSYKQGSTEAFF	TGTGCCAGCAGCTACAAGCAGGGGAGCACTGAAGCTTTCTTT
TRBV5-1	TRBD1	many	TRBJ1-4	CASSWGQGKEKLFF	TGCGCCAGCAGCTGGGGACAGGGGAAAGAAAAACTGTTTTTT
TRBV3-1	NA	few	TRBJ2-1	CASSQGAPSSYNEQFF	TGTGCCAGCAGCCAAGGGGCGCCTTCCTCCTACAATGAGCAGTTCTTC
TRBV7-9	NA	many	TRBJ1-6	CASSLNTHSPLHF	TGTGCCAGCAGCTTAAACACCCATTCACCCCTCCACTTT
TRBV20-1	NA	many	TRBJ2-7	CSATRNYEQYF	TGCAGTGCCACTCGAAACTACGAGCAGTACTTC
TRBV20-1	NA	many	TRBJ1-2	CSARGQANYGYTF	TGCAGTGCTAGAGGGCAGGCCAACTATGGCTACACCTTC
TRBV4-1	NA	many	TRBJ2-3	CASSQVLPPDPADTQYF	TGCGCCAGCAGCCAAGTGCTGCCCCCGGACCCCGCGGATACGCAGTATTTT
TRBV14	TRBD1	many	TRBJ2-7	CASSVQAGGSYEQYF	TGTGCCAGCAGCGTGCAGGCAGGGGGCTCCTACGAGCAGTACTTC
TRBV6-7	TRBD1	NA	TRBJ1-3	CASSYEQGAPGNTIYF	TGTGCCAGCAGTTACGAACAGGGGGCGCCTGGAAACACCATATATTTT
TRBV20-1	TRBD1	many	TRBJ1-1	CSANRGDTEAFF	TGCAGTGCGAACAGGGGTGACACTGAAGCTTTCTTT
TRBV5-6	TRBD1	many	TRBJ1-1	CASSSYRGEEAFF	TGTGCCAGCAGCTCTTACAGGGGAGAAGAAGCTTTCTTT
TRBV19	NA	many	TRBJ1-1	CASSQDGLGEAFF	TGTGCCAGTAGTCAGGACGGGCTTGGGGAAGCTTTCTTT
TRBV29-1	NA	many	TRBJ1-1	CSVGALNTEAFF	TGCAGCGTTGGAGCCCTGAACACTGAAGCTTTCTTT
TRBV20-1	NA	NA	TRBJ1-2	CSAPRYGYTF	TGCAGTGCCCCAAGATATGGCTACACCTTC
TRBV12-3/TRBV12-4	NA	many	TRBJ2-5	CASSSPPGWETQYF	TGTGCCAGCAGCTCCCCACCCGGATGGGAGACCCAGTACTTC
TRBV30	NA	many	TRBJ1-4	CAWRVSEKLFF	TGTGCCTGGAGAGTAAGCGAAAAACTGTTTTTT
TRBV28	TRBD1	many	TRBJ2-7	CASSPRTGRTYEQYF	TGTGCCAGCAGCCCACGGACAGGGAGAACCTACGAGCAGTACTTC
TRBV7-8	NA	many	TRBJ1-1	CASSQTTGLMNTEAFF	TGTGCCAGCAGCCAGACGACAGGACTCATGAACACTGAAGCTTTCTTT
TRBV20-1	TRBD1	few	TRBJ1-5	CSALAGGGDQPQHF	TGCAGTGCTCTCGCAGGGGGCGGGGATCAGCCCCAGCATTTT
TRBV27	NA	many	TRBJ2-2	CASSLFSGMNTGELFF	TGTGCCAGCAGTTTATTTTCAGGCATGAACACCGGGGAGCTGTTTTTT
TRBV27	TRBD1	many	TRBJ1-6	CASRSQGASHNSPLHF	TGTGCCAGCAGGAGTCAGGGGGCGAGTCATAATTCACCCCTCCACTTT
TRBV20-1	NA	many	TRBJ1-6	CSAIGRGNSPLHF	TGCAGTGCTATTGGACGCGGTAATTCACCCCTCCACTTT
TRBV20-1	NA	many	TRBJ2-1	CSAWTTNEQFF	TGCAGTGCTTGGACTACCAATGAGCAGTTCTTC
TRBV24-1	NA	many	TRBJ1-2	CATSDFGSGYTF	TGTGCCACCAGTGATTTTGGGTCGGGCTACACCTTC
TRBV6-1	NA	many	TRBJ1-2	CASSAGSAHNYGYTF	TGTGCCAGCAGTGCAGGCTCAGCTCACAACTATGGCTACACCTTC
TRBV19	NA	many	TRBJ1-1	CASSNLPGQNTEAFF	TGTGCCAGTAGTAATCTACCGGGACAGAACACTGAAGCTTTCTTT
TRBV5-4	TRBD1	NA	TRBJ1-2	CASSLASGQGYGYTF	TGTGCCAGCAGCTTGGCCTCCGGACAGGGGTATGGCTACACCTTC
TRBV4-1	NA	NA	TRBJ1-6	CASSQGGQISSYNSPLHF	TGCGCCAGCAGCCAAGGCGGACAGATTAGCTCCTATAATTCACCCCTCCACTTT
TRBV20-1	NA	NA	TRBJ2-3	CSARASGDTQYF	TGCAGTGCTAGAGCATCCGGAGATACGCAGTATTTT
TRBV5-1	NA	many	TRBJ1-2	CASSSQEDLNYGYTF	TGCGCCAGCAGCTCGCAAGAGGACTTGAACTATGGCTACACCTTC